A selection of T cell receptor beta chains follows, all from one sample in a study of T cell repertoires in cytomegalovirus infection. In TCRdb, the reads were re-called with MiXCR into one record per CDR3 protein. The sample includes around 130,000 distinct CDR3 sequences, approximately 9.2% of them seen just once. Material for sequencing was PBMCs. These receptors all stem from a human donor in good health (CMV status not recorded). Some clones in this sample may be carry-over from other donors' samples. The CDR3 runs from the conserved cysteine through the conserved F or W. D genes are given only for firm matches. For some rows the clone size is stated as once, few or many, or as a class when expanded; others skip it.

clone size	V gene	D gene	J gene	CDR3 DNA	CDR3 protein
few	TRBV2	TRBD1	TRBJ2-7	TGTGCCAGCACCTCCGGGACAGGGGGCGTGCAGTACTTC	CASTSGTGGVQYF
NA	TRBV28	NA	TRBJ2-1	TGTGCCAGCAGTGCGAGCCGGGACTCCGCGTTTGAGCAGTTCTTC	CASSASRDSAFEQFF
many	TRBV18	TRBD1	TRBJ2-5	TGTGCCAGCTCACCACAGGGACAGGGAGAGACCCAGTACTTC	CASSPQGQGETQYF
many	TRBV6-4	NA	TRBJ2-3	TGTGCCAGCAGTGACGGGGGGCCCACAGATACGCAGTATTTT	CASSDGGPTDTQYF
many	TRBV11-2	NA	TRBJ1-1	TGTGCCAGCAGCTTAGGAGGGGGGCCCCCTGAAGCTTTCTTT	CASSLGGGPPEAFF
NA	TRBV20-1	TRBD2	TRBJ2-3	TGCAGTGCTATTGTAGCGGGGGTCACAGATACGCAGTATTTT	CSAIVAGVTDTQYF
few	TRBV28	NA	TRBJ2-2	TGTGCCAGCGCTAGGACCGGGGAGCTGTTTTTT	CASARTGELFF
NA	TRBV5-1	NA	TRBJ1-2	TGCGCCAGCAGCTTGGGAGGGGAGGTTGACACCTTC	CASSLGGEVDTF
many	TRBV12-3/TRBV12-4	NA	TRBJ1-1	TGTGCCAGCAGTTTTCCCTCGGGGATGGGCACTGAAGCTTTCTTT	CASSFPSGMGTEAFF
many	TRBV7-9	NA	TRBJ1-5	TGTGCCAGCAGTAATACCAATCAGCCCCAGCATTTT	CASSNTNQPQHF
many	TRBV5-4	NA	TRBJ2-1	TGTGCCAGCAGCCAATACAGGGGGCGGGGGGACAATGAGCAGTTCTTC	CASSQYRGRGDNEQFF
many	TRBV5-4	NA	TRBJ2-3	TGTGCCAGCAGCATGGAACTGGAGCGCACAGATACGCAGTATTTT	CASSMELERTDTQYF
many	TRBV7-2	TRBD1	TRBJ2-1	TGTGCCAGCAGCTCTTTTTTAGTCCGGGACAGGGGTCATGATGAGCAGTTCTTC	CASSSFLVRDRGHDEQFF
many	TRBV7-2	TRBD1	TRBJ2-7	TGTGCCAGCAGCCGGACAGGGGGATACTACGAGCAGTACTTC	CASSRTGGYYEQYF
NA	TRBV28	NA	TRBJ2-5	TGTGCCAGCAGTTTTCTCCCCAGGTCGGACGAGCTTTGGGAGACCCAGTACTTC	CASSFLPRSDELWETQYF
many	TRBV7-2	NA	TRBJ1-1	TGTGCCAGCAGCCGTAGACAGTTGAACACTGAAGCTTTCTTT	CASSRRQLNTEAFF
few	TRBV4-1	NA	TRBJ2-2	TGTGCCAGCAGCCAAGAAAGTACCGGGACCACGAACACCGGGGAGCTGTTTTTT	CASSQESTGTTNTGELFF
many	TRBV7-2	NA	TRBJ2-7	TGTGCCAGCAGCTCATCCACGCTTGGCGAGCAGTACTTC	CASSSSTLGEQYF
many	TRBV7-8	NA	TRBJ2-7	TGTGCCAGCAGCTTATTTCCCAACGAGCAGTACTTC	CASSLFPNEQYF
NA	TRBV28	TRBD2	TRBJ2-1	TGTGCCAGCAGTTTACCGGGACTAGCGGGGGGGCGTGAGCAGTTCTTC	CASSLPGLAGGREQFF
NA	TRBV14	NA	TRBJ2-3	TGTGCCAGCAGCCGTCAAGATACGCAGTATTTT	CASSRQDTQYF
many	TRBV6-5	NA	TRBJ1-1	TGTGCCAGCAGTTACAAACGGGGGGAGACTGAAGCTTTCTTT	CASSYKRGETEAFF
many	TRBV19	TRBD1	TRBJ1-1	TGTGCCAGTTTGAAGAGGCAGGGGGGATTGGGCACTGAAGCTTTCTTT	CASLKRQGGLGTEAFF
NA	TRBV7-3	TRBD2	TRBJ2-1	TGTGCCAGCAGCTCCGAGAGGGCGGGGGGCGGGTACAATGAGCAGTTCTTC	CASSSERAGGGYNEQFF
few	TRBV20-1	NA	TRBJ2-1	TGCAGTGCTACTTCGGCGCGTCCTTCAGGGAGAGCCTACAATGAGCAGTTCTTC	CSATSARPSGRAYNEQFF
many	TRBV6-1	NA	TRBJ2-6	TGTGCCAGCAGAGGGACTGGCTCTGGGGCCAACGTCCTGACTTTC	CASRGTGSGANVLTF
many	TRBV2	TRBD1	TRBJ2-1	TGTGCCAGCAGTGACCAGGGACAGGGGTACAATGAGCAGTTCTTC	CASSDQGQGYNEQFF
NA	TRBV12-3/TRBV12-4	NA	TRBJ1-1	TGTGCCAGCAGTTTGGACAGACTTCGAGAAGCTTTCTTT	CASSLDRLREAFF
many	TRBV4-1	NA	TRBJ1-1	TGCGCCAGCAGCCAAGAAGGCCTGATGAACACTGAAGCTTTCTTT	CASSQEGLMNTEAFF
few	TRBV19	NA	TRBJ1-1	TGTGCCACAAAATTCCCGGGACCGTTGAACACTGAAGCTTTCTTT	CATKFPGPLNTEAFF
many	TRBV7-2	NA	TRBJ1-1	TGTGCCAGCAGCTACCGCCTCGGGGGGCGCAGGACTGAAGCTTTCTTT	CASSYRLGGRRTEAFF
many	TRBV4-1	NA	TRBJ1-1	TGCGCCAGCAGCCAAGGGATCGGCCCCAACACTGAAGCTTTCTTT	CASSQGIGPNTEAFF
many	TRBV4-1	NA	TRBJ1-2	TGCGCCAGCAGCCAAGCCATTGCGGGGGGCTACACCTTC	CASSQAIAGGYTF
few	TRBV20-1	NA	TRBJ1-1	TGCAGTGCCTTGCGGGGGGGTACTGAAGCTTTCTTT	CSALRGGTEAFF
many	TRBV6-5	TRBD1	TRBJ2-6	TGTGCCAGCAGAAAGGGACAGAGCTCTGGGGCCAACGTCCTGACTTTC	CASRKGQSSGANVLTF